Following are 30 T cell receptor beta chains from one sample sequenced in a study of response to subunit inactivated influenza vaccine. TCRdb used MiXCR to reprocess the RT-PCR reads, holding one entry per CDR3 protein. The sample records about 650,000 distinct CDR3 sequences, around a sixth being singletons. Source: PBMCs from blood, taken roughly 12 days after vaccination. Every receptor here comes from a man aged 50 to 60 who received an inactivated influenza vaccine.

The chain uses TRBV12-3 or TRBV12-4 and TRBJ2-3, with D unclear. Trimming cost V 3 bases and J 5 bases, with 6 bases left between them. CDR3 length: 12 amino acids. The DNA for the CDR3 is TGTGCCAGCAGTTTGCACGGAGATACGCAGTATTTT. It is translated as CASSLHGDTQYF.

In this sample, this clonotype turned up a few times. This sequence joins TRBV20-1 and TRBJ1-1, with TRBD1 matching 9 bases. V was pared by 6 bases and J by 4 bases, with 9 bases of the junction left unmatched. Germline assignment: CDR1 DFQATT and CDR2 SNEGSKA (reference sequence). CDR3 length: 14 amino acids. As DNA, the CDR3 is TGCAGTGCCCACCCGGGACAGGGCGGCACTGAAGCTTTCTTT. This translates into CSAHPGQGGTEAFF.

V gene TRBV27 combines with J gene TRBJ2-3; perhaps TRBD2 as D (6 bases). CDR3 length: 13 amino acids. Trimming left V 6 bases short and J 2 bases short, with 9 bases between. Germline V gene sequence: CDR1 MNHEY, CDR2 SMNVEV (reference sequence). The CDR3, as DNA: TGTGCCAGCAGGACTAGGGACACAGATACGCAGTATTTT. This codes for CASRTRDTDTQYF.

This clonotype has only a few counts. CDR3 nucleotide sequence: TGTGCCAGCAGCTTAGTGTCCGGGAGAATCTACGAGCAGTACTTC. It codes for CASSLVSGRIYEQYF. The genes are TRBV11-2 and TRBJ2-7, with D perhaps matching TRBD2 (6 bases). The V gene lost 1 base and the J gene lost 3 bases, with 13 bases spanning the gap. Germline-derived CDR1 and CDR2 are SGHAT and FQNNGV. The CDR3 covers 15 residues.

This clonotype was seen a few times. The rearrangement links TRBV5-1 to TRBJ2-1, with TRBD1 as a possible D gene (6 bases). V was pared by 4 bases and J by 0 bases, with 17 bases between. Germline V gene lookup returns CDR1 SGHRS and CDR2 YFSETQ. The CDR3 has 17 amino acids. The CDR3 sequence is CASSLPTGISSYNEQFF. CDR3 nucleotide sequence: TGCGCCAGCAGCCTACCTACAGGGATTAGCTCCTACAATGAGCAGTTCTTC.

In this sample, this clonotype turned up a few times. V is TRBV11-2 and J is TRBJ1-4; no definite D call. The V end lost 1 base, the J end lost 7 bases, and 16 bases lay between the germline ends. The CDR3 consists of 16 residues. Germline V gene lookup returns CDR1 SGHAT and CDR2 FQNNGV. CDR3 region: CASSLVPTGSFEKLFF. Here the CDR3 DNA reads TGTGCCAGCAGCTTAGTACCGACGGGGAGTTTTGAAAAACTGTTTTTT.

This clonotype was detected a few times. The chain couples TRBV5-6 to TRBJ2-1; TRBD2 agrees at 7 bases. The V gene end was trimmed by 4 bases and the J gene end by 7 bases; junction bases not matched to a gene: 5. This CDR3 is 13 amino acids long. Germline V gene lookup returns CDR1 SGHDT and CDR2 YYEEEE. The CDR3 sequence: CASSPWGGNEQFF. CDR3 DNA: TGTGCCAGCAGCCCCTGGGGGGGAAATGAGCAGTTCTTC.

J is TRBJ1-5 and V is TRBV4-3; D ambiguous. The germline CDR1 and CDR2 sequences are LGHNA and YSLEER. Trimming cost V 0 bases and J 0 bases, with 6 bases left between them. This CDR3 has 15 residues. The CDR3, as DNA: TGCGCCAGCAGCCAAGATATACTTAGCAATCAGCCCCAGCATTTT. Translation gives CASSQDILSNQPQHF.

The chain joins TRBV3-1 to TRBJ2-1; D gene uncertain. This CDR3 is built from 15 residues. The V gene lost 0 bases and the J gene lost 8 bases, with 14 bases spanning the gap. Germline lookup yields CDR1 LGHDT and CDR2 YNNKEL (reference sequence). The CDR3 bases are TGTGCCAGCAGCCAAGATCCCCACCTAAGCGATGAGCAGTTCTTC. It specifies CASSQDPHLSDEQFF.

This clonotype was found many times. The genes are TRBV29-1 and TRBJ1-2, with D maybe TRBD1 (6 bases). The germline CDR1 and CDR2 sequences are SQVTM and ANQGSEA. Trimming removed 3 bases at V and 6 bases at J, with 11 bases between. The CDR3 extends over 12 amino acids. The DNA for the CDR3 is TGCAGCGTTGACGGGGGGCGAAATGGCTACACCTTC. This encodes CSVDGGRNGYTF. Variable domain in full (rest from reference TRBV29-1 and TRBJ1-2): SAVISQKPSRDICQRGTSLTIQCQVDSQVTMMFWYRQQPGQSLTLIATANQGSEATYESGFVIDKFPISRPNLTFSTLTVSNMSPEDSSIYLCSVDGGRNGYTFGSGTRLTVV.

This clonotype was observed a handful of times. The chain uses TRBV20-1 and TRBJ1-6, with no clear D. This CDR3 has 13 residues. The germline gives CDR1 DFQATT, CDR2 SNEGSKA (reference sequence). Trimming cost V 3 bases and J 5 bases, with 8 bases left between them. CDR3 sequence (DNA): TGCAGTGCTAGCCCGGTCGATAATTCACCCCTCCACTTT. The encoded protein is CSASPVDNSPLHF.

The gene calls are TRBV14 and TRBJ2-1; 11 bases fit TRBD2. The CDR3 sequence is 17 residues long. Germline V lookup: CDR1 SGHDN, CDR2 FVKESK. V lost 0 bases to trimming and J lost 7 bases; unmatched junction nucleotides: 8. CDR3 in DNA: TGTGCCAGCAGCCAAGAGTCCCTACTAGCGGGAGTAAATGAGCAGTTCTTC. Its translation: CASSQESLLAGVNEQFF.

This chain connects TRBV7-8 to TRBJ2-1, with TRBD1 matching 10 bases. The CDR3 runs to 15 residues. Germline V gene sequence: CDR1 SGHVS, CDR2 FQNEAQ. The V gene end was trimmed by 3 bases and the J gene end by 6 bases; junction bases not matched to a gene: 5. The CDR3 loop is CASSFPGQGINEQFF. Here the CDR3 DNA reads TGTGCCAGCAGCTTCCCGGGACAGGGGATCAATGAGCAGTTCTTC.

V gene TRBV20-1 combines with J gene TRBJ2-7; 7 bases fit TRBD1. Germline lookup yields CDR1 DFQATT and CDR2 SNEGSKA (reference sequence). The CDR3 totals 13 residues. J lost 3 bases, V lost 6 bases, and 8 bases had no gene match. CDR3 in amino acids: CSAPDRTDYEQYF. Written as DNA, the CDR3 is TGCAGTGCCCCGGACAGGACAGACTACGAGCAGTACTTC.

About this clonotype itself: The junction differs from germline at one of its ends, possibly a read error. CDR3 nucleotides: TGCAGTGCCAGAGGACAGCCGGGCACCATATATTTT. Its translation is CSARGQPGTIYF. V is TRBV20-1 and J is TRBJ1-3, with a tentative D call TRBD1 (6 bases). CDR1 DFQATT and CDR2 SNEGSKA come from the germline V gene (reference sequence). CDR3 length: 12 amino acids.

This clonotype was picked up a small number of times. V usage is TRBV18 and J usage is TRBJ2-7; TRBD1 matches 11 bases. Germline CDR1 and CDR2: KGHSH and LQKENI. This CDR3 is built from 17 residues. The junction had 5 bases not matched to a gene; V was cut back by 0 bases and J by 1 base. CDR3 coding DNA: TGTGCCAGCTCACCACCCGCTGGACAGGGGGCTTCCTACGAGCAGTACTTC. Translated: CASSPPAGQGASYEQYF.

The chain joins TRBV28 to TRBJ2-3, with D possibly matching TRBD1 (6 bases). CDR1 MDHEN and CDR2 SYDVKM come from the germline V gene. Trimming shortened V by 2 bases and J by 2 bases, and 11 bases separated the two germline ends. The CDR3 totals 15 residues. This CDR3 is CASSLTDRSTDTQYF. The CDR3 DNA follows: TGTGCCAGCAGTTTAACGGACAGATCCACAGATACGCAGTATTTT.

This clonotype was counted between two and nine times. The CDR3: CASSLWGANVLTF. For the CDR3, the DNA is TGTGCCAGCAGCTTATGGGGGGCCAACGTCCTGACTTTC. This rearrangement joins TRBV7-8 to TRBJ2-6; D unresolved. This CDR3 spans 13 amino acids. V was pared by 2 bases and J by 4 bases, with 3 bases between. CDR1 is SGHVS and CDR2 is FQNEAQ in the germline V gene.

This clonotype was observed a few times. The CDR3 loop is CASSYSDYTEAFF. CDR3 DNA: TGTGCCAGCAGCTATTCTGACTACACTGAAGCTTTCTTT. The V and J genes are TRBV7-9 and TRBJ1-1; no reliable D call. Trimming removed 4 bases at V and 3 bases at J, with 9 bases between. Germline V lookup: CDR1 SEHNR, CDR2 FQNEAQ (reference sequence). The CDR3 has 13 amino acids.

The sample holds one count of this clonotype. A much bigger clone sits one base away, suggesting this may be a read error. The chain is built from TRBV3-1 and TRBJ1-5; perhaps TRBD1 as D (6 bases). In germline, CDR1 is LGHDT, CDR2 YNNKEL (reference sequence). This CDR3 spans 13 amino acids. V gave up 3 bases and J gave up 7 bases, with 10 bases separating them. In nucleotides, the CDR3 is TGTGCCAGCAGCCAGTGGACAGAACAGCCCCAGCATTTT. As protein: CASSQWTEQPQHF.

This clonotype was recorded many times. The rearrangement links TRBV10-3 to TRBJ2-7; the D gene is possibly TRBD1 (5 bases). Trimming took off 2 bases at V and 5 bases at J, with 10 bases between the two ends. The germline gives CDR1 ENHRY, CDR2 SYGVKD. The CDR3 contains 13 residues. The CDR3 coding sequence is TGTGCCATCAGTGAGACAGGCCCCAACGAGCAGTACTTC. Encoded protein: CAISETGPNEQYF.

The chain combines TRBV10-2 with TRBJ2-7, with D unclear. V lost 0 bases to trimming and J lost 7 bases, with 10 bases between them. CDR1 is WSHSY and CDR2 is SAAADI in the germline V gene. The CDR3 is made up of 13 amino acids. CDR3 in amino acids: CASSESRILEQYF. CDR3 nucleotides: TGCGCCAGCAGTGAGTCCCGGATCTTGGAGCAGTACTTC.

CDR3 protein: CSARVTSGTTDTQYF. The CDR3, as DNA: TGCAGTGCTAGAGTGACTAGCGGGACCACAGATACGCAGTATTTT. The chain uses TRBV20-1 and TRBJ2-3; 11 nucleotides align to TRBD2. V was pared by 1 base and J by 2 bases, with 2 bases of the junction left unmatched. Germline V gene lookup returns CDR1 DFQATT and CDR2 SNEGSKA (reference sequence). This CDR3 spans 15 amino acids.

This clonotype was observed a few times. The chain links TRBV2 to TRBJ2-3; 10 bases match TRBD2. The ends lost 5 bases at V and 5 bases at J; junction bases unmatched: 7. The CDR3 length is 15 residues. Looked up from germline, CDR1 is SNHLY and CDR2 is FYNNEI. CDR3 sequence: CASSRELAGGDTQYF. DNA of the CDR3: TGTGCCAGCAGTCGGGAATTAGCGGGAGGAGATACGCAGTATTTT.

This clonotype was counted between two and nine times. The V call is TRBV12-3 or TRBV12-4, the J call TRBJ2-5; 10 bases agree with TRBD2. The trim removed 5 bases at V and 5 bases at J, leaving 8 bases unmatched. CDR3 size: 15 residues. This CDR3 is CASSRTGTSVETQYF. The CDR3 coding sequence is TGTGCCAGCAGTCGGACCGGGACTAGCGTCGAGACCCAGTACTTC.

This clonotype appeared many times. The rearrangement links TRBV20-1 to TRBJ2-1, with no clear D. The V end was cut by 2 bases, the J end by 5 bases, with 4 bases between. Looked up from germline, CDR1 is DFQATT and CDR2 is SNEGSKA (reference sequence). This CDR3 spans 11 amino acids. The CDR3 DNA follows: TGCAGTGCTAGACGCGACAATGAGCAGTTCTTC. As protein: CSARRDNEQFF.

This clonotype has a handful of counts. The genes are TRBV20-1 and TRBJ2-3; D is perhaps TRBD2 (6 bases). This CDR3 is 15 amino acids long. Germline values: CDR1 DFQATT, CDR2 SNEGSKA (reference sequence). Trimming removed 5 bases at V and 3 bases at J, with 18 bases between. CDR3 in amino acids: CSALGLQGWTDTQYF. The CDR3, as DNA: TGCAGTGCTTTGGGACTCCAAGGATGGACAGATACGCAGTATTTT.

This clonotype was picked up a small number of times. This chain connects TRBV29-1 to TRBJ2-6; tentative D call: TRBD1 (5 bases). Germline V gene data show CDR1 as SQVTM and CDR2 as ANQGSEA. V was pared by 7 bases and J by 0 bases, with 10 bases between. This CDR3 spans 14 amino acids. The DNA for the CDR3 is TGCAGCGATAGACAGCTCTCTGGGGCCAACGTCCTGACTTTC. It specifies CSDRQLSGANVLTF.

The genes are TRBV7-6 and TRBJ1-4; a weak D match, TRBD1 (5 bases). The CDR3 sequence is 16 residues long. V lost 5 bases, J lost 8 bases, and 21 bases lay in between. Per germline, CDR1 SGHVS and CDR2 FNYEAQ. CDR3 loop: CASSPGTSLSREKLFF. CDR3 in DNA: TGTGCCAGCAGCCCGGGGACTTCCCTGAGCCGAGAAAAACTGTTTTTT.

There are a few counts of this clonotype. The J gene is TRBJ1-5, the V gene TRBV12-3 or TRBV12-4; possible D gene TRBD1, 6 bases. The CDR3 runs 13 residues. The V and J ends lost 9 bases and 7 bases respectively, with 16 bases between them. CDR3 DNA: TGTGCCAGTCGGGCTGGGAGGGGGCAGCCCCAGCATTTT. It yields the protein CASRAGRGQPQHF.